The rows below give T cell receptor beta chains drawn from one sample of a study of regulatory T cells in long-lasting Graves disease. TCRdb re-analysed the multiplex PCR reads in MiXCR, keeping a single row per CDR3 protein. In the table there are a few hundred thousand distinct CDR3 sequences, over 15% of which are singletons. Separately, the same data were catalogued under a study of T cells in Graves' hyperthyroidism and ophthalmopathy.

The sample in question was peripheral blood mononuclear cells (PBMCs), obtained at new diagnosis, from a patient treated with antithyroid drugs. The receptor set was obtained from a man aged 40-49 years with Graves disease. CDR3s include the opening cysteine and the closing phenylalanine or tryptophan. The D gene is left open where the match is weak. Clone size is not always given. Where it is, it says once, few, many or a class for expanded clones.

d_call: .; j_call: TRBJ2-2; v_call: TRBV30; clone_size: many; cdr3_nt: TGTGCCTGGAGTGTACTCCACGGGGTCGCCGGGGAGCTGTTTTTT; cdr3_aa: CAWSVLHGVAGELFF
d_call: TRBD1; j_call: TRBJ2-5; v_call: TRBV6-1; clone_size: many; cdr3_nt: TGTGCCAGCAGAGCGACAGGGCTGGAGACCCAGTACTTC; cdr3_aa: CASRATGLETQYF
d_call: TRBD1; j_call: TRBJ2-5; v_call: TRBV6-1; clone_size: few; cdr3_nt: TGTGCCAGCAGTGCGGGACAGAATCCAGGGACCCAGTACTTC; cdr3_aa: CASSAGQNPGTQYF
d_call: .; j_call: TRBJ2-3; v_call: TRBV5-1; clone_size: many; cdr3_nt: TGCGCCAGCAGCAGGGATTATACGCAGTATTTT; cdr3_aa: CASSRDYTQYF
d_call: .; j_call: TRBJ2-4; v_call: TRBV5-5; clone_size: few; cdr3_nt: TGTGCCAGCAGCTTGGGGCCGACCGAGGGAGAGCAGTACTTC; cdr3_aa: CASSLGPTEGEQYF
d_call: .; j_call: TRBJ2-6; v_call: TRBV2; clone_size: .; cdr3_nt: TGTGCCAGCAGTGATTGGGGGGCCAACGTCCTGACTTTC; cdr3_aa: CASSDWGANVLTF
d_call: TRBD1; j_call: TRBJ2-5; v_call: TRBV4-2; clone_size: .; cdr3_nt: TGTGCCAGCAGCCAAGGACGGGGACAGCTACAAGAGACCCAGTACTTC; cdr3_aa: CASSQGRGQLQETQYF
d_call: .; j_call: TRBJ2-1; v_call: TRBV18; clone_size: many; cdr3_nt: TGTGCCAGCTCGCTCGGGGCGGGGATGAATGAGCAGTTCTTC; cdr3_aa: CASSLGAGMNEQFF
d_call: TRBD1; j_call: TRBJ1-1; v_call: TRBV27; clone_size: many; cdr3_nt: TGTGCCAGCAGGTATAAAGGGGGCGCCGGGTTGAACACTGAAGCTTTCTTT; cdr3_aa: CASRYKGGAGLNTEAFF
d_call: .; j_call: TRBJ1-6; v_call: TRBV2; clone_size: .; cdr3_nt: TGTGCCAGCAGTCACCCGGGGAGCTCCTATAATTCACCCCTCCACTTT; cdr3_aa: CASSHPGSSYNSPLHF
d_call: TRBD2; j_call: TRBJ2-2; v_call: TRBV7-3; clone_size: few; cdr3_nt: TGTGCCAGCAGCCAACGCCTAGCGGGGCACACCGGGGAGCTGTTTTTT; cdr3_aa: CASSQRLAGHTGELFF
d_call: TRBD1; j_call: TRBJ2-2; v_call: TRBV5-1; clone_size: many; cdr3_nt: TGCGCCAGCAGCGAACAGACAGGGGGGACCGGGGAGCTGTTTTTT; cdr3_aa: CASSEQTGGTGELFF
d_call: .; j_call: TRBJ2-5; v_call: TRBV20-1; clone_size: many; cdr3_nt: TGCAGTGCCCTCATCGCGTCTGAGACCCAGTACTTC; cdr3_aa: CSALIASETQYF
d_call: TRBD2; j_call: TRBJ2-1; v_call: TRBV12-3/TRBV12-4; clone_size: many; cdr3_nt: TGTGCCAGCAGTTTAGCGCCTGGACTCGGGGGGAATGAGCAGTTCTTC; cdr3_aa: CASSLAPGLGGNEQFF
d_call: .; j_call: TRBJ2-1; v_call: TRBV14; clone_size: few; cdr3_nt: TGTGCCAGCAGCCAAGTTAAGGACTCCTACAATGAGCAGTTCTTC; cdr3_aa: CASSQVKDSYNEQFF
d_call: TRBD2; j_call: TRBJ2-4; v_call: TRBV7-9; clone_size: few; cdr3_nt: TGTGCCAGCAGTCCTAGCGGGGGGGCAACCAAAAACATTCAGTACTTC; cdr3_aa: CASSPSGGATKNIQYF
d_call: .; j_call: TRBJ2-2; v_call: TRBV9; clone_size: .; cdr3_nt: TGTGCCAGCAGCGTAGTGGACGGGGAGCTGTTTTTT; cdr3_aa: CASSVVDGELFF
d_call: .; j_call: TRBJ1-4; v_call: TRBV5-1; clone_size: many; cdr3_nt: TGCGCCAGCAGCTTTACAGGGGAAAAACTGTTTTTT; cdr3_aa: CASSFTGEKLFF
d_call: .; j_call: TRBJ1-2; v_call: TRBV4-2; clone_size: once; cdr3_nt: TGTGCCAGCAGCCAGGCGGGATCCCCCGATGGCTACACCTTC; cdr3_aa: CASSQAGSPDGYTF
d_call: .; j_call: TRBJ2-7; v_call: TRBV11-2; clone_size: many; cdr3_nt: TGTGCCAGCAGCATAAATCTTGGGACGGGCGAGCAGTACTTC; cdr3_aa: CASSINLGTGEQYF
d_call: TRBD2; j_call: TRBJ2-1; v_call: TRBV5-6; clone_size: few; cdr3_nt: TGTGCCAGCAGCACCCGATTTAGCGGGGGGGACTACAGTAGCTCCTACAATGAGCAGTTCTTC; cdr3_aa: CASSTRFSGGDYSSSYNEQFF
d_call: TRBD2; j_call: TRBJ2-3; v_call: TRBV4-1; clone_size: .; cdr3_nt: TGCGCCAGCAGCCAAGCCTTGCGGGGGTTCACAGATACGCAGTATTTT; cdr3_aa: CASSQALRGFTDTQYF
d_call: .; j_call: TRBJ1-6; v_call: TRBV12-3/TRBV12-4; clone_size: many; cdr3_nt: TGTGCCAGCAGTTTAGGTCCCCCAGGGGACAATTCACCCCTCCACTTT; cdr3_aa: CASSLGPPGDNSPLHF
d_call: TRBD2; j_call: TRBJ2-7; v_call: TRBV20-1; clone_size: few; cdr3_nt: TGCAGTGCTAGCAGTATACCGGGACTAGCGGGGGGGATCTACGAGCAGTACTTC; cdr3_aa: CSASSIPGLAGGIYEQYF
d_call: .; j_call: TRBJ2-7; v_call: TRBV18; clone_size: many; cdr3_nt: TGTGCCAGCTCACCTGACATGGCCTCTGGGCAGTACTTC; cdr3_aa: CASSPDMASGQYF
d_call: .; j_call: TRBJ1-1; v_call: TRBV28; clone_size: many; cdr3_nt: TGTGCCAGCAGTTTAACGTTCGAGGGTGAAGCTTTCTTT; cdr3_aa: CASSLTFEGEAFF
d_call: .; j_call: TRBJ2-3; v_call: TRBV12-3/TRBV12-4; clone_size: many; cdr3_nt: TGTGCCAGCAGTTTATACCTACAGGGTTTACCTACGCAGTATTTT; cdr3_aa: CASSLYLQGLPTQYF
d_call: .; j_call: TRBJ1-4; v_call: TRBV15; clone_size: .; cdr3_nt: TGTGCCACCAGCCGTCAGTTCGGGGGCGATGAAAAACTGTTTTTT; cdr3_aa: CATSRQFGGDEKLFF
d_call: TRBD2; j_call: TRBJ2-7; v_call: TRBV20-1; clone_size: .; cdr3_nt: TGCAGTGCCCCGCGGGGGGCCTACGAGCAGTACTTC; cdr3_aa: CSAPRGAYEQYF
d_call: .; j_call: TRBJ2-3; v_call: TRBV7-9; clone_size: many; cdr3_nt: TGTGCCAGCACCCAATCCCTAAGTGGGGTAGACACAGATACGCAGTATTTT; cdr3_aa: CASTQSLSGVDTDTQYF
d_call: .; j_call: TRBJ2-2; v_call: TRBV10-2; clone_size: few; cdr3_nt: TGCGCCAGCAGGGATAGGTCCACCGGGGAGCTGTTTTTT; cdr3_aa: CASRDRSTGELFF
d_call: .; j_call: TRBJ1-1; v_call: TRBV20-1; clone_size: .; cdr3_nt: TGCAGTGCCCGCGGGCAGCCGTGGGGTGAAGCTTTCTTT; cdr3_aa: CSARGQPWGEAFF
d_call: .; j_call: TRBJ2-7; v_call: TRBV20-1; clone_size: few; cdr3_nt: TGCAGTGCCCATTTACGGGGTTCCTACGAGCAGTACTTC; cdr3_aa: CSAHLRGSYEQYF
d_call: .; j_call: TRBJ1-5; v_call: TRBV12-3/TRBV12-4; clone_size: few; cdr3_nt: TGTGCCAGCAGTCCAAGGACAGCCTTCAATCAGCCCCAGCATTTT; cdr3_aa: CASSPRTAFNQPQHF
d_call: .; j_call: TRBJ2-5; v_call: TRBV2; clone_size: many; cdr3_nt: TGTGCCAGCAGCCGATATACCGGTGGGGAGACCCAGTACTTC; cdr3_aa: CASSRYTGGETQYF
d_call: .; j_call: TRBJ2-6; v_call: TRBV5-1; clone_size: few; cdr3_nt: TGCGCCAGCAGCCTGGGACAATGGGAGGCCAACGTCCTGACTTTC; cdr3_aa: CASSLGQWEANVLTF
d_call: TRBD1; j_call: TRBJ2-2; v_call: TRBV7-9; clone_size: many; cdr3_nt: TGTGCCAGCAGCCCAAACACAGGGGACACCGGGGAGCTGTTTTTT; cdr3_aa: CASSPNTGDTGELFF
d_call: .; j_call: TRBJ2-2; v_call: TRBV5-1; clone_size: many; cdr3_nt: TGCGCCAGCAGAGTGAGCTGGTTCACCGGGGAGCTGTTTTTT; cdr3_aa: CASRVSWFTGELFF
d_call: TRBD1; j_call: TRBJ2-5; v_call: TRBV6-1; clone_size: many; cdr3_nt: TGTGCCAGCAGTGCGACAGGGGGGTACCAAGAGACCCAGTACTTC; cdr3_aa: CASSATGGYQETQYF
d_call: .; j_call: TRBJ1-2; v_call: TRBV12-5; clone_size: .; cdr3_nt: TGTGCTAGTGGTTTTCAGTTTATGGGCTACACCTTC; cdr3_aa: CASGFQFMGYTF
d_call: .; j_call: TRBJ2-5; v_call: TRBV12-5; clone_size: many; cdr3_nt: TGTGCTAGTGGTTTGCCCGGGGAGACCCAGTACTTC; cdr3_aa: CASGLPGETQYF
d_call: TRBD1; j_call: TRBJ2-3; v_call: TRBV5-1; clone_size: many; cdr3_nt: TGCGCCAGCAGCTTACCACAGGGGGAAATGTTAAATACGCAGTATTTT; cdr3_aa: CASSLPQGEMLNTQYF
d_call: .; j_call: TRBJ1-1; v_call: TRBV28; clone_size: once; cdr3_nt: TGTGCCACCATAGACGGGAGGATGACTGAAGCTTTCTTT; cdr3_aa: CATIDGRMTEAFF
d_call: TRBD1; j_call: TRBJ2-1; v_call: TRBV6-2/TRBV6-3; clone_size: many; cdr3_nt: TGTGCCAGCGAGGACAGGAGGTACAATGAGCAGTTCTTC; cdr3_aa: CASEDRRYNEQFF
d_call: .; j_call: TRBJ1-6; v_call: TRBV12-3/TRBV12-4; clone_size: .; cdr3_nt: TGTGCCAGCAGTTTCGACGACGGGGGTTCACCCCTCCACTTT; cdr3_aa: CASSFDDGGSPLHF
d_call: .; j_call: TRBJ2-3; v_call: TRBV10-3; clone_size: .; cdr3_nt: TGTGCCATCAGTGAGCCGGCCCTGGGGTCCTTCACAGATACGCAGTATTTT; cdr3_aa: CAISEPALGSFTDTQYF
d_call: .; j_call: TRBJ2-3; v_call: TRBV28; clone_size: many; cdr3_nt: TGTGCCAGCGGGTCTCCTCCTCCATCGCAGTATTTT; cdr3_aa: CASGSPPPSQYF
d_call: .; j_call: TRBJ1-2; v_call: TRBV6-1; clone_size: few; cdr3_nt: TGTGCCAGCAGCCCCAGCCGGCTTTCCCCTGGCTACACCTTC; cdr3_aa: CASSPSRLSPGYTF
d_call: TRBD1; j_call: TRBJ2-2; v_call: TRBV9; clone_size: many; cdr3_nt: TGTGCCAGCAGCGGAACAGGGGCATACACCGGGGAGCTGTTTTTT; cdr3_aa: CASSGTGAYTGELFF
d_call: TRBD2; j_call: TRBJ2-3; v_call: TRBV12-3/TRBV12-4; clone_size: many; cdr3_nt: TGTGCCAGCATCCCAGGGCGGGGGGGAAGAGATACGCAGTATTTT; cdr3_aa: CASIPGRGGRDTQYF
d_call: TRBD1; j_call: TRBJ1-3; v_call: TRBV4-2; clone_size: .; cdr3_nt: TGTGCCAGCAGCCAAGAACTAACAGGGGACTCTGGAAACACCATATATTTT; cdr3_aa: CASSQELTGDSGNTIYF
d_call: .; j_call: TRBJ2-2; v_call: TRBV7-2; clone_size: many; cdr3_nt: TGTGCCAGCAGCTTAGCAAAGGCCGGGGAGCTGTTTTTT; cdr3_aa: CASSLAKAGELFF